One and the same sample provided the 11 T cell receptor beta chains below, sequenced in a study of cytotoxic CD8 clonotypes in ibrutinib-treated CLL. Method: immunoSEQ multiplex PCR; TCRdb's copy keeps in-frame clones and lacks some. Here the sample spans approximately 170,000 clones, approximately 90% being singletons. This material consisted of PBMCs, taken at disease progression, from a patient treated with ibrutinib. These receptors were collected from a human donor with chronic lymphocytic leukemia.

CDR3 protein: CASSEFETAGKNTEAFF. As DNA, the CDR3 is TGTGCCAGCAGTGAATTTGAGACGGCCGGAAAGAACACTGAAGCTTTCTTT. The rearrangement links TRBV2 to TRBJ1-1; D unresolved. Trimming stripped 2 bases from V and 1 base from J, with 17 bases between. The CDR3 covers 17 residues. Germline CDR1 and CDR2: SNHLY and FYNNEI.

In this sample, this clone turned up once. The V and J genes are TRBV30 and TRBJ1-1; a weak D match, TRBD1 (6 bases). Trimming removed 3 bases from V and 3 bases from J, with 11 bases in between. Germline V gene lookup returns CDR1 GTSNPN and CDR2 SVGIG (reference sequence). This CDR3 comprises 13 residues. The CDR3 DNA sequence: TGTGCCTGGAGCGGGGGCCGGGACACTGAAGCTTTCTTT. This encodes CAWSGGRDTEAFF.

The chain joins TRBV7-3 to TRBJ2-1; 13 bases agree with TRBD2. Germline V gene sequence: CDR1 SGHTA, CDR2 FQGTGA. The CDR3 spans 17 residues. V dropped 5 bases and J dropped 5; count of bases not matched to a gene: 9. This CDR3 is CASSPRFGLAGDNEQFF. The CDR3 nucleotides read TGTGCCAGCAGCCCCCGTTTTGGACTAGCGGGGGACAATGAGCAGTTCTTC.

This chain connects TRBV4-3 to TRBJ1-1; tentative D call: TRBD1 (5 bases). V lost 0 bases to trimming and J lost 2 bases, with 16 bases between them. The CDR3 runs to 17 residues. The V gene's germline CDR1 is LGHNA and CDR2 YSLEER. The CDR3 DNA follows: TGCGCCAGCAGCCAAGATCGGCCGTCCGGGGGTAACACTGAAGCTTTCTTT. Protein product: CASSQDRPSGGNTEAFF.

This chain links TRBV12-5 with TRBJ2-5, with 7 bases that match TRBD2. The CDR3 contains 13 residues. CDR1 is LGHNT, CDR2 FRNRAP, per germline. Trimming took 1 base from V and 5 from J; bases not matched to a gene: 1. This chain's CDR3 is CASGLGGSETQYF. The CDR3 nucleotides are TGTGCTAGTGGTTTGGGCGGGAGCGAGACCCAGTACTTC.

The CDR3 protein is CSVEASGFTDTQYF. The CDR3 DNA reads TGCAGCGTTGAGGCTTCGGGATTCACAGATACGCAGTATTTT. The chain is built from TRBV29-1 and TRBJ2-3; perhaps TRBD2 as D (5 bases). The CDR3 has 14 residues. Germline V CDR1 and CDR2: SQVTM, ANQGSEA. Deletions cut 3 bases from V and 2 bases from J, with 12 bases between.

This clone was observed once. This sequence joins TRBV11-2 and TRBJ2-7; 8 nucleotides agree with TRBD1. The CDR3 is 14 residues long. In germline, CDR1 is SGHAT, CDR2 FQNNGV. The trim removed 5 bases at V and 3 bases at J, leaving 6 bases unmatched. The CDR3 protein is CASSDRGKNYEQYF. DNA for the CDR3: TGTGCCAGCAGCGACAGGGGCAAGAACTACGAGCAGTACTTC.

This chain connects TRBV11-2 to TRBJ2-7; no firm D call. This CDR3 comprises 17 residues. Germline V gene sequence: CDR1 SGHAT, CDR2 FQNNGV. V was shortened by 0 bases and J by 2 bases, with 17 bases between the two germline ends. For the CDR3, the DNA is TGTGCCAGCAGCTTAGATTGGTTTGGTGGGATGACCTACGAGCAGTACTTC. Residues: CASSLDWFGGMTYEQYF.

The CDR3 DNA reads as TGTGCCAGCAGCCAAGGAGGGAGGGCCGGCCACGAGCAGTACTTC. Protein: CASSQGGRAGHEQYF. This chain uses TRBV7-2 with TRBJ2-7; 7 nucleotides agree with TRBD2. The V segment lost 5 bases and the J segment 5 bases; nucleotides outside the gene matches: 12. CDR1 and CDR2 from the germline V gene are SGHTA and FQGNSA. The CDR3 covers 15 residues.

V gene TRBV28 combines with J gene TRBJ1-2; 7 bases agree with TRBD1. Trimming removed 2 bases from V and 4 bases from J; junction bases left unmatched: 7. CDR3 length: 15 amino acids. CDR1 is MDHEN, CDR2 SYDVKM, per germline. The CDR3 bases are TGTGCCAGCAGTTTAAGGCAGGGGGGATCCTATGGCTACACCTTC. It is translated as CASSLRQGGSYGYTF.

The genes are TRBV27 and TRBJ1-1; 8 nucleotides agree with TRBD1. V lost 6 bases, J lost 4 bases, and 4 bases stayed unmatched. The CDR3 extends over 13 amino acids. CDR1 is MNHEY, CDR2 SMNVEV, per germline (reference sequence). CDR3 nucleotide sequence: TGTGCCAGCAGCAGACAGGGGAGCACTGAAGCTTTCTTT. It specifies CASSRQGSTEAFF.